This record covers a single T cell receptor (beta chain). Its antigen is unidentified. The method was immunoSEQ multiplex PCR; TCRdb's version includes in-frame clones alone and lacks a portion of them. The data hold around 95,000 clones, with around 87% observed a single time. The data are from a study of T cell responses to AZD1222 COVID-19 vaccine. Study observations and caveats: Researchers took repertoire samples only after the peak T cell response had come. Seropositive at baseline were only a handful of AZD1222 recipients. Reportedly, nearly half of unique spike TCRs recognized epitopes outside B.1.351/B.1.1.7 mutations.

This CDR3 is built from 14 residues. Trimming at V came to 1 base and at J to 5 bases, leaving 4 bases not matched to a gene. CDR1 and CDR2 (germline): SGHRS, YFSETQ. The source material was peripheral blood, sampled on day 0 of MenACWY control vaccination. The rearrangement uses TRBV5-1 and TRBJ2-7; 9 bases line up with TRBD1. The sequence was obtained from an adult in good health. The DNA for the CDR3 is TGCGCCAGCAGCTTGACACAGGGGGCTAACGAGCAGTACTTC. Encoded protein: CASSLTQGANEQYF.